The 14 T cell receptor beta chains below were found in one sample sequenced in a study of CD8 T cells in ankylosing spondylitis. Study results and caveats: What appeared characteristic of ankylosing spondylitis blood was a TCR beta motif of fewer than ten highly homologous variants.

MiXCR, applied by TCRdb to the 5' RACE reads, yields one record per CDR3 protein. The sample carries hundreds of thousands of distinct CDR3 sequences, about 24% recorded once. These receptors' targets are unknown. What was sequenced was blood, either unsorted or a sorted T cell fraction (not recorded which). Receptors were obtained from a male donor with ankylosing spondylitis.

The chain is built from TRBV24-1 and TRBJ2-1; TRBD2 matches 8 bases. The CDR3 consists of 15 residues. V lost 4 bases and J lost 6; bases outside the gene matches: 7. Germline V CDR1 and CDR2: KGHDR, SFDVKD. The CDR3 is CATSDLSGKGNEQFF. CDR3 in DNA: TGTGCCACCAGTGACCTTAGCGGGAAGGGCAATGAGCAGTTCTTC.

V is TRBV7-9 and J is TRBJ2-1; 12 nucleotides align to TRBD2. Germline CDR1 reads SEHNR; CDR2 reads FQNEAQ (reference sequence). The CDR3 is 15 amino acids. V shed 5 bases, J shed 4 bases, and the junction held 3 bases outside the gene matches. The CDR3 region has the DNA TGTGCCAGCAGCCGGACTAGCGGGATGTACAATGAGCAGTTCTTC. It codes for CASSRTSGMYNEQFF.

This clonotype was seen a handful of times. V usage is TRBV20-1 and J usage is TRBJ1-4, with 9 bases fitting TRBD1. CDR3 length equals 14 residues. Germline trimming cut 3 bases from V and 8 bases from J; bases unmatched to any gene: 7. The germline CDR1 and CDR2 sequences are DFQATT and SNEGSKA (reference sequence). The CDR3 nucleotides are TGCAGTGCTAGGTTCGGGACAGGGCACGAAAAACTGTTTTTT. This encodes CSARFGTGHEKLFF.

The genes are TRBV20-1 and TRBJ2-1; 8 nucleotides agree with TRBD2. The CDR3 loop spans 16 amino acids. Germline values: CDR1 DFQATT, CDR2 SNEGSKA (reference sequence). The V gene end was trimmed by 6 bases and the J gene end by 3 bases; junction bases not matched to a gene: 13. The CDR3 sequence is CSAILTGTSYYNEQFF. CDR3 nucleotide sequence: TGCAGTGCCATATTAACCGGGACTAGTTACTACAATGAGCAGTTCTTC.

This chain links TRBV23-1 with TRBJ2-7; 9 nucleotides match TRBD2. TRBV23-1 is marked as an open reading frame, function uncertain. Losses at the gene ends were 3 bases for V and 3 bases for J; bases not matched to a gene: 3. CDR3 length equals 14 residues. The CDR3 protein is CASSHLAGNYEQYV. For the CDR3, the DNA is TGCGCCAGCAGTCACCTAGCGGGAAACTACGAGCAGTACGTC.

This clonotype was seen only a few times. The V and J genes are TRBV27 and TRBJ2-2; D is ambiguous. V lost 7 bases, J lost 5 bases, and 11 bases lay in between. This CDR3 is 13 amino acids long. The germline CDR1 and CDR2 sequences are MNHEY and SMNVEV (reference sequence). The CDR3 is CASTWMGTGELFF. CDR3 in DNA: TGTGCCAGCACTTGGATGGGAACCGGGGAGCTGTTTTTT.

The V gene is TRBV7-2, the J gene TRBJ2-1; maybe TRBD2 (6 bases). The CDR3 extends over 14 amino acids. Germline V CDR1 and CDR2: SGHTA, FQGNSA. The ends were cut back, 2 bases at V and 15 bases at J, with 20 bases in the middle. In nucleotides, the CDR3 is TGTGCCAGCAGCTTAATGGTTGGCGGGGACGAGGTGTTCTTC. Its translation: CASSLMVGGDEVFF.

This clonotype appeared a few times. The chain employs TRBV7-2 and TRBJ2-5; unclear D gene. CDR1 is SGHTA and CDR2 is FQGNSA in the germline V gene. V was pared by 1 base and J by 5 bases, with 11 bases between. The length of the CDR3 is 14 residues. The CDR3 loop reads CASSLGPRRETQYF. The CDR3, as DNA: TGTGCCAGCAGCTTAGGGCCCCGACGGGAGACCCAGTACTTC.

The V call is TRBV6-1, the J call TRBJ2-2; D possibly uses TRBD1 or TRBD2 (6 bases each). Germline lookup yields CDR1 MNHNS and CDR2 SASEGT. The CDR3 runs to 17 residues. V lost 0 bases and J 5 bases, leaving 16 bases between the germline ends. CDR3 sequence (DNA): TGTGCCAGCAGTGAAGCGGGGGGCGTCGGATGGACCGGGGAGCTGTTTTTT. Translation gives CASSEAGGVGWTGELFF.

The chain uses TRBV5-1 and TRBJ2-4, with 9 bases identical to TRBD1. Germline V gene data show CDR1 as SGHRS and CDR2 as YFSETQ. This CDR3 is 17 amino acids long. The ends lost 2 bases at V and 2 bases at J; junction bases unmatched: 8. The CDR3 here is CASSFRGQGSTKNIQYF. The CDR3 region has the DNA TGCGCCAGCAGCTTTAGGGGACAGGGTTCGACCAAAAACATTCAGTACTTC. Combining the CDR3 with reference TRBV5-1 and TRBJ2-4 gives the whole variable domain KAGVTQTPRYLIKTRGQQVTLSCSPISGHRSVSWYQQTPGQGLQFLFEYFSETQRNKGNFPGRFSGRQFSNSRSEMNVSTLELGDSALYLCASSFRGQGSTKNIQYFGAGTRLSVL.

The gene calls are TRBV7-2 and TRBJ2-3; D might be TRBD2 (5 bases). This CDR3 is 15 amino acids long. Germline V gene sequence: CDR1 SGHTA, CDR2 FQGNSA. With 1 base removed from V and 6 bases from J, the gap between germline ends came to 14 bases. CDR3 residues: CASSLVELAPDTQYF. CDR3 DNA sequence: TGTGCCAGCAGCTTAGTGGAGCTAGCCCCGGATACGCAGTATTTT.

The chain combines TRBV5-1 with TRBJ1-1, with 9 bases identical to TRBD1. This CDR3 has 16 residues. Germline V lookup: CDR1 SGHRS, CDR2 YFSETQ. J lost 3 bases, V lost 4 bases, and 10 bases had no gene match. This CDR3 reads CASSPGQGGWDTEAFF. The CDR3 nucleotides are TGCGCCAGCAGCCCGGGACAGGGTGGATGGGACACTGAAGCTTTCTTT.

This clonotype was counted a single time. The J gene is TRBJ2-2, the V gene TRBV5-1; possibly TRBD1 for D (5 bases). CDR1 SGHRS and CDR2 YFSETQ come from the germline V gene. V lost 4 bases to trimming and J lost 5 bases, with 12 bases between them. The CDR3 consists of 14 residues. CDR3 loop: CASSVGQRTGELFF. The CDR3 DNA sequence: TGCGCCAGCAGCGTTGGACAAAGGACCGGGGAGCTGTTTTTT.

The chain carries TRBV11-2 and TRBJ1-1, with D unresolved. The CDR3 consists of 14 residues. Per the germline V gene, CDR1 is SGHAT and CDR2 is FQNNGV. V was pared by 1 base and J by 5 bases, with 11 bases between. The DNA of the CDR3 is TGTGCCAGCAGCTTAGTGTCGGTGGGGACTGAAGCTTTCTTT. Translating gives CASSLVSVGTEAFF. Looking up the rest from reference TRBV11-2 and TRBJ1-1 gives the full variable domain: EAGVAQSPRYKIIEKRQSVAFWCNPISGHATLYWYQQILGQGPKLLIQFQNNGVVDDSQLPKDRFSAERLKGVDSTLKIQPAKLEDSAVYLCASSLVSVGTEAFFGQGTRLTVV.